This T cell receptor (beta chain) was identified during a study of blood T cells in healthy people across ages (dated by TCRdb to between 2015 and 2016). Regarding the study in general: In model experiments, roughly one uniquely barcoded TCR beta cDNA molecule per two T cells was captured by template switching. To avoid experimental bias, donors of different ages were distributed randomly across sequencing lanes. The study analyzed two additional independent replicas of 1 million unique cDNA reads from the same blood draw for two donors, one aged 18 to 30 and one aged 80 or older. The donors were divided into four age groups: young (average roughly 17 years), middle-aged (about 41), aged (about 60) and long-lived (82). Using deep sequencing normalized with unique cDNA molecular identifiers, the study measured how TCR beta repertoire diversity changes with age.

What the work shows at the level of the full study, not this receptor alone: As age increased, observed TCR beta diversity per million T cells dropped in a roughly linear way, and a significant reduction was already evident by age about 40. Because donor CMV infection status was unknown, age-related changes in expanded clonotypes were potentially confounded. Observed TCR beta diversity correlated strongly with the percentage of naive T cells measured by flow cytometry. The long-lived group showed more naive CD4+ T cells, fewer expanded clones and increased TCR diversity than the aged group, suggesting age selection. Since profiling was done on bulk unsorted PBMCs, naive and antigen-experienced compartments could not be conclusively compared. Estimates of total diversity based on one million sequenced T cells were considered lower bounds and underestimates.

This clonotype was counted a few times. This clone's antigen is unknown. Base-call qualities are not available, and no considerably larger clone is one nucleotide away. Library preparation was by 5' RACE. Sequencing relied on an Illumina HiSeq 2500. A second about 7 to 11 cycle PCR used a sample-barcoded 5' primer and a J-beta primer mix. Each TCR beta cDNA molecule received a unique molecular identifier from a template-switch 5' adaptor carrying 12 random nucleotides. Each sample yielded at least 2.5 million CDR3-containing paired-end reads. The Mint cDNA synthesis kit, primed by a TRBC-specific oligonucleotide, was used to synthesize first-strand cDNA from all RNA. Following uracil-DNA glycosylase treatment, all cDNA underwent a first 18-cycle PCR with the universal primers M1SS and BC2_uni_R. The paper's processing steps were these. For normalization, 1 million high-quality reads, each with a distinct molecular identifier, were randomly selected from each sample. Instead of being binned into consensus sequences, reads that shared molecular identifiers were thrown out. CDR3 identification, clonotype clustering and error correction used MiTCR with a Q25 quality threshold and the strictest error-elimination algorithm. A nonparametric unseen species model with Euler transformation was used to estimate a lower bound on total TCR beta diversity. TCRdb reanalyzed the raw reads on its own, using fastp at Q25 for trimming and MiXCR for clone calling, and kept in-frame beta chains. CDR3 protein sequences are deduplicated, and each keeps its most common genes and DNA. None of the V and J calls come from the authors' own analysis; TCRdb made them. Recorded for this sample are some 900,000 distinct CDR3 sequences; around 48% of them occurred a single time. The top ten hold roughly an eighth of the sample.

Measured from the cysteine to the phenylalanine, the CDR3 is 13 residues long. Only the CDR3 region is kept as DNA, spanning 39 bases read in frame from base 1. Cut back by 3 bases and 3 bases, the V and J ends lie 11 bases apart. CDR1 and CDR2 were assigned from the germline V gene as SQVTM and ANQGSEA. The roughly 42 donors, aged roughly 6 to 100 years, were systemically healthy Caucasian individuals from Russia. Around 10 milliliters of peripheral blood were collected from each donor into EDTA-treated Vacutainer tubes. PBMCs were isolated by Ficoll-Paque density-gradient centrifugation, with at least 7 million obtained per sample. Trizol reagent was used to extract total RNA from the PBMCs, yielding at least 6 micrograms per sample. For every donor, an aliquot of PBMCs went through flow cytometry to measure the percentages of naive CD45RAhigh/CD27high T cells.

Recombination joined TRBV29-1 with TRBJ1-2; perhaps TRBD1 is the D gene, with 5 bases matching. The specimen sequenced was blood. The sequence came from a man aged 30 to 45 in good health. The CDR3 region has the sequence CSVEGEVDYGYTF. The nucleotide sequence is given as TGCAGCGTTGAGGGGGAAGTGGACTATGGCTACACCTTC.